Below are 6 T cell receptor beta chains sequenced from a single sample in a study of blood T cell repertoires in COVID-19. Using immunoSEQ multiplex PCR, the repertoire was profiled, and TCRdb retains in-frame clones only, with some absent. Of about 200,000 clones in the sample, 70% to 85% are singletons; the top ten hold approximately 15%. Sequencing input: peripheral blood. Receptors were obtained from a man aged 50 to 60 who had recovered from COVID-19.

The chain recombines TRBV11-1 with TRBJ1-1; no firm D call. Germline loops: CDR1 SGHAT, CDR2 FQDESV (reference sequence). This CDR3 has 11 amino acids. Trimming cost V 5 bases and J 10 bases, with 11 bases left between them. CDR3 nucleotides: TGTGCCAGCAGCCCCAGGTTTATAGCTTTCTTT. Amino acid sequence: CASSPRFIAFF.

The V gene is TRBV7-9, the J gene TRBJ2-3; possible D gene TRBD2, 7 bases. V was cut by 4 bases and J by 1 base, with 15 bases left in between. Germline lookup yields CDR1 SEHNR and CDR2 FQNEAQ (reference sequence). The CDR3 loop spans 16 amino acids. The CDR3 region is CASSSSRGAGTDTQYF. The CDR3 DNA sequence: TGTGCCAGCAGCTCCAGCCGGGGGGCTGGCACAGATACGCAGTATTTT. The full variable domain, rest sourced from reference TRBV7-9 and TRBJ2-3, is DTGVSQNPRHKITKRGQNVTFRCDPISEHNRLYWYRQTLGQGPEFLTYFQNEAQLEKSRLLSDRFSAERPKGSFSTLEIQRTEQGDSAMYLCASSSSRGAGTDTQYFGPGTRLTVL.

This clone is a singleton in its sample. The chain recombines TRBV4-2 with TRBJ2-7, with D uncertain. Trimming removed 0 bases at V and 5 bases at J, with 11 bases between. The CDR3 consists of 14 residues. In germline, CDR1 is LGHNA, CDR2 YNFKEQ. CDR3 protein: CASSQDKRADEQYF. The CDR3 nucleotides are TGTGCCAGCAGCCAAGATAAACGCGCGGACGAGCAGTACTTC.

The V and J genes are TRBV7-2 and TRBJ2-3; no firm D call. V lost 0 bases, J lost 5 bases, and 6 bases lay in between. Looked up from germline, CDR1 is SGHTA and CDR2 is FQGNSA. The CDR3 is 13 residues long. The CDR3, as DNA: TGTGCCAGCAGCTTAGCGCTAAGAGATACGCAGTATTTT. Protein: CASSLALRDTQYF.

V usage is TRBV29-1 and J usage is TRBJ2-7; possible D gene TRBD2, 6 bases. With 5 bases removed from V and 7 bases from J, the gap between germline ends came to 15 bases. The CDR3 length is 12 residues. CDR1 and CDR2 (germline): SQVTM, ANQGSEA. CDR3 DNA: TGCAGCGTTCACGACCGTGGGGGGGAGCAGTACTTC. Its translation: CSVHDRGGEQYF.

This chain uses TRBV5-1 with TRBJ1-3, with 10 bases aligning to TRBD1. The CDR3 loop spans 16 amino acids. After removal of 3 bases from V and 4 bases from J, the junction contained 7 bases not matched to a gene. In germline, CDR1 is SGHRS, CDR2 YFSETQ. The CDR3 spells CASSSRQGARGNTIYF. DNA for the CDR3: TGCGCCAGCAGCTCTAGACAGGGGGCGCGAGGAAACACCATATATTTT.